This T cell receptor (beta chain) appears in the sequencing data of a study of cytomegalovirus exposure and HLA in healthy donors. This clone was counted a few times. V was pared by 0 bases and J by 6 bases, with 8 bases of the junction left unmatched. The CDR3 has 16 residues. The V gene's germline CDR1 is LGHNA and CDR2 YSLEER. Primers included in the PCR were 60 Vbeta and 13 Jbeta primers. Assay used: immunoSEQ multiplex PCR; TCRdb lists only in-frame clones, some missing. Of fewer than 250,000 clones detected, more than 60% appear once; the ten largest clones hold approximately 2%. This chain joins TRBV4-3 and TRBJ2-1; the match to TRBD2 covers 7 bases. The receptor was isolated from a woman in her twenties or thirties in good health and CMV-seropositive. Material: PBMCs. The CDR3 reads CASSQDLGGSANEQFF. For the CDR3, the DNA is TGCGCCAGCAGCCAAGATCTTGGCGGGAGCGCCAATGAGCAGTTCTTC.